This TCR beta chain was found in a study of blood T cells in healthy people across ages. The second PCR ran about 6 to 11 cycles with a sample-barcoded 5' primer and J-beta primers. TCRdb passed the 5' RACE reads through MiXCR, listing each CDR3 protein once. The sample has some 1 million distinct CDR3 sequences; roughly 45% are singletons. The CDR3 is 12 residues long. CDR1 and CDR2 from the germline V gene are MNHNY and SVGAGI (reference sequence). The ends were cut back, 11 bases at V and 1 base at J, with 11 bases in the middle. This rearrangement joins TRBV6-6 to TRBJ2-5; the D gene is possibly TRBD1 (6 bases). The sample was blood. The sequence was obtained from a woman aged 55-69 years in good health. CDR3 DNA sequence: TGTGCCGGAGGACAGATCCAAGAGACCCAGTACTTC. This gives the protein CAGGQIQETQYF.